The 3 T cell receptor beta chains in this list originate from one sample, sequenced in a study of CD8+CD57+ T cells in acquired aplastic anemia. CDR3 and TCR beta VDJ profiling relied on genomic DNA as the template. In TCRdb, the reads were re-called with MiXCR into one record per CDR3 protein. The sample yields 310,000 or so distinct CDR3 sequences, approximately 57% seen once. Patients who underwent sequencing had shown CD8+CD57+ cell expansion by flow cytometry. The sequenced material came from sorted CD4+, CD8+, or CD8+CD57+ T cells (not recorded which) from PBMCs. The origin of the receptors is a human donor with aplastic anemia.

This clonotype has just a few counts. V usage is TRBV11-2 and J usage is TRBJ2-7, with D perhaps TRBD1 (6 bases). Trimming left V 1 base short and J 7 bases short, with 11 bases between. The germline V gene encodes CDR1 SGHAT and CDR2 FQNNGV. The CDR3 extends over 13 amino acids. This chain's CDR3 is CASSLGQGLEQYF. In DNA form, the CDR3 reads TGTGCCAGCAGCTTAGGTCAGGGGCTTGAGCAGTACTTC. The full variable domain, completed using reference TRBV11-2 and TRBJ2-7, is EAGVAQSPRYKIIEKRQSVAFWCNPISGHATLYWYQQILGQGPKLLIQFQNNGVVDDSQLPKDRFSAERLKGVDSTLKIQPAKLEDSAVYLCASSLGQGLEQYFGPGTRLTVT.

This clonotype was counted at least ten times. The chain links TRBV28 to TRBJ2-2, with D perhaps matching TRBD2 (5 bases). CDR1 and CDR2 from the germline V gene are MDHEN and SYDVKM. The CDR3 is made up of 16 amino acids. V was cut by 9 bases and J by 0 bases, with 17 bases left in between. CDR3 DNA sequence: TGTGCCAGTGTCGGCGGAGGTGCTCCGAACACCGGGGAGCTGTTTTTT. This encodes CASVGGGAPNTGELFF.

V and J are TRBV20-1 and TRBJ2-1, with 9 bases identical to TRBD2. The CDR3 has 15 residues. V trimming: 0 bases; J trimming: 9 bases; junction bases outside the gene matches: 9. Germline V gene data show CDR1 as DFQATT and CDR2 as SNEGSKA (reference sequence). CDR3 loop: CSARDRRRGGGEQFF. CDR3 coding DNA: TGCAGTGCTAGAGATAGGAGGCGGGGGGGAGGTGAGCAGTTCTTC.